This paragraph covers one T cell receptor beta chain sequence. The antigen is not known. Different DNA sequences within this sample yield the same CDR3. The data originate from a study of shared clonotypes between healthy human individuals. Study-level points and caveats: Represented genetic and exposure-history diversity was restricted by having few donors.

The V end was cut by 0 bases, the J end by 4 bases, with 7 bases between. Germline CDR1 reads MNHNY; CDR2 reads SVGAGI (reference sequence). CDR3 length equals 13 residues. Measured with immunoSEQ multiplex PCR; TCRdb has only the in-frame clones, and not every one. Among some 2 million clones listed, approximately 95% were seen once. Naive CD8 populations comprised CD45RO-negative cells positively selected for CCR7, excluding terminally differentiated effector memory CD45RA+ cells. The receptor was isolated from a man aged 18 to 30 in good health. Sample: naive CD8+ T cells sorted from blood. V usage is TRBV6-6 and J usage is TRBJ2-7, with a tentative D call TRBD1 (5 bases). The CDR3 loop reads CASSYSQGYEQYF. In DNA, the CDR3 is TGTGCCAGCAGTTACTCTCAGGGTTACGAGCAGTACTTC.